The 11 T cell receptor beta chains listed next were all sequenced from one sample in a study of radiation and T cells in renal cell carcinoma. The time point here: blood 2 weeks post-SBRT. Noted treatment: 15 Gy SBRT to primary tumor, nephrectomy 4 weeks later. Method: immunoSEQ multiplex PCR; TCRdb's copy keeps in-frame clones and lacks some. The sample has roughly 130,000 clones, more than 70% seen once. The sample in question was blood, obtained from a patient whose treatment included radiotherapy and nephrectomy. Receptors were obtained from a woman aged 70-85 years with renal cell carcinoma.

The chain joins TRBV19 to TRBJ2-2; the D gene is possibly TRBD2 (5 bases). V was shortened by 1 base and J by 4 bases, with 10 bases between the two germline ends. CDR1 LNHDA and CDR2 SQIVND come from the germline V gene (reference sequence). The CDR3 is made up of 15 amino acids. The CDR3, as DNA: TGTGCCAGTAGTATAGGCGGGTCTGGCACCGGGGAGCTGTTTTTT. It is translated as CASSIGGSGTGELFF.

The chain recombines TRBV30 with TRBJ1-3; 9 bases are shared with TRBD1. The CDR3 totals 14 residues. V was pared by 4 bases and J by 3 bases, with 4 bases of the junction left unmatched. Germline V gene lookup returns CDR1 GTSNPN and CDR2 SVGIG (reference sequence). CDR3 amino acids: CAWIGQGFGNTIYF. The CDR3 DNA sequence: TGTGCCTGGATAGGACAGGGGTTTGGAAACACCATATATTTT. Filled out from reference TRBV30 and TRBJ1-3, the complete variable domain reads SQTIHQWPATLVQPVGSPLSLECTVEGTSNPNLYWYRQAAGRGLQLLFYSVGIGQISSEVPQNLSASRPQDRQFILSSKKLLLSDSGFYLCAWIGQGFGNTIYFGEGSWLTVV.

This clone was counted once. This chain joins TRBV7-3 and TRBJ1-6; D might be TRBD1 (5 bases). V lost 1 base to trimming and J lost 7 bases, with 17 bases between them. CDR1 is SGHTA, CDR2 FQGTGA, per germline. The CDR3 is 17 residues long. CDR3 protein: CASSLKGQGLENSPLHF. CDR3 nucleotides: TGTGCCAGCAGCTTAAAGGGTCAGGGTTTAGAAAATTCACCCCTCCACTTT.

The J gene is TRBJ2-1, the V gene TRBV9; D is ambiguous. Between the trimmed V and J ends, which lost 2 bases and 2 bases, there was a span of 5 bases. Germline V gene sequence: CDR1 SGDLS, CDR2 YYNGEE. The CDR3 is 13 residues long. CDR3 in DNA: TGTGCCAGCAGCGTCGGTCCCTACAATGAGCAGTTCTTC. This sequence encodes CASSVGPYNEQFF.

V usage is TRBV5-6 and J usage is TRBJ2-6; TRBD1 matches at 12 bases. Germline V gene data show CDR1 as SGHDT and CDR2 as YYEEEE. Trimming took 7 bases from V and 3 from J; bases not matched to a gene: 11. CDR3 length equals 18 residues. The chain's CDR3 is CASFLTGTGGFGANVLTF. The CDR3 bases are TGTGCCAGCTTCCTAACCGGGACAGGGGGCTTTGGGGCCAACGTCCTGACTTTC.

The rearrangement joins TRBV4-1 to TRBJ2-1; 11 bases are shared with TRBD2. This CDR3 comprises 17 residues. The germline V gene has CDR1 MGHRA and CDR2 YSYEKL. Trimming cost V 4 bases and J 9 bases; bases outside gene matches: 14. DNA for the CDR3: TGCGCCAGCAGCCCTCGACTCGTAGCGGGGGGGCGAGGTGAGCAGTTCTTC. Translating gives CASSPRLVAGGRGEQFF.

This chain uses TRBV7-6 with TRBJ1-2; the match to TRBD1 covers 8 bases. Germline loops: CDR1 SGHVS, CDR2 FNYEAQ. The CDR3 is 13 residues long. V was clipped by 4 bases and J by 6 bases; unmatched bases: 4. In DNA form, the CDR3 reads TGTGCCAGCAGCTCCAGGGGGCTCGATGGCTACACCTTC. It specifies CASSSRGLDGYTF. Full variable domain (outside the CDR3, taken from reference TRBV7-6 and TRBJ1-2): GAGVSQSPRYKVTKRGQDVALRCDPISGHVSLYWYRQALGQGPEFLTYFNYEAQQDKSGLPNDRFSAERPEGSISTLTIQRTEQRDSAMYRCASSSRGLDGYTFGSGTRLTVV.

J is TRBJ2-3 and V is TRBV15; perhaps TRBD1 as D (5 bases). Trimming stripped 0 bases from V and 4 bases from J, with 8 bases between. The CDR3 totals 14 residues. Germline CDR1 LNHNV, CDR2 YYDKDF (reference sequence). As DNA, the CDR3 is TGTGCCACCAGCAGAGACAGGGCGGCAGATACGCAGTATTTT. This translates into CATSRDRAADTQYF.

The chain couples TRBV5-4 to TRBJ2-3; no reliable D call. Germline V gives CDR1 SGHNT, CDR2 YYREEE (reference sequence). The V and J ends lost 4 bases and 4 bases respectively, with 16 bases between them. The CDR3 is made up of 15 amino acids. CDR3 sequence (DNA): TGTGCCAGCAGCCCCCCCGGTTGGATGCCAGATACGCAGTATTTT. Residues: CASSPPGWMPDTQYF.

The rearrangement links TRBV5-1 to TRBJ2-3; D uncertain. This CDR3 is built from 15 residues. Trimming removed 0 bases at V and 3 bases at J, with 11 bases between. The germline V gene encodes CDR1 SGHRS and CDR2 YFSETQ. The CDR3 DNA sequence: TGCGCCAGCAGCTTGGATGGTCAGAGGACAGATACGCAGTATTTT. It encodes CASSLDGQRTDTQYF.

The CDR3 sequence is CASSERQKNTEAFF. The CDR3 nucleotides read TGTGCCAGCAGTGAAAGGCAGAAAAACACTGAAGCTTTCTTT. J is TRBJ1-1 and V is TRBV25-1; D is unclear. Trimming left V 2 bases short and J 2 bases short, with 9 bases between. Germline CDR1 MGHDK, CDR2 SYGVNS. CDR3 length: 14 residues.